The 23 T cell receptor beta chains given below trace back to one sample, sequenced in a study of blood T cell repertoires in COVID-19. Profiling relied on immunoSEQ multiplex PCR, and the TCRdb table lists in-frame clones only, not all of them. The table records some 350,000 clones, over 75% of them present only once. The material sequenced was PBMCs or T cells enriched from blood (not recorded which). Source of these receptors: a woman in her thirties who had recovered from COVID-19.

The J gene is TRBJ2-1, the V gene TRBV4-2, with 9 bases identical to TRBD2. The CDR3 sequence is 16 residues long. Germline CDR1 is LGHNA and CDR2 is YNFKEQ. V lost 5 bases and J lost 4; bases outside the gene matches: 9. CDR3 coding DNA: TGTGCCAGCAGCAAAGTGGCGGGGGGGCATTACAATGAGCAGTTCTTC. This encodes CASSKVAGGHYNEQFF.

The chain combines TRBV3-1 (or the pseudogene TRBV3-2) with TRBJ1-4; weak D call: TRBD1 (6 bases). Trimming cost V 4 bases and J 1 base, with 16 bases left between them. The CDR3 contains 17 residues. From germline, CDR1 is LGHDT and CDR2 YNNKEL (reference sequence). This CDR3 reads CASSPLEIRGTNEKLFF. The CDR3 region has the DNA TGTGCCAGCAGCCCACTCGAAATCAGGGGAACTAATGAAAAACTGTTTTTT.

The chain couples TRBV21-1 to TRBJ2-6; the D segment call TRBD1 is taken from the table without a DNA check. TRBV21-1 is a pseudogene. The CDR3 covers 17 residues. The CDR3 sequence: CASSKGTTSSGANVLTF. Here the CDR3 DNA reads TGTGCCAGCAGCAAAGGGACAACGAGCTCTGGGGCCAACGTCCTGACTTTC.

The V and J genes are TRBV27 and TRBJ1-5, with D perhaps matching TRBD1 (5 bases). This CDR3 contains 14 residues. V lost 3 bases and J lost 5, with 11 bases in between. Per the germline V gene, CDR1 is MNHEY and CDR2 is SMNVEV (reference sequence). CDR3 DNA sequence: TGTGCCAGCAGTTTTGGGGCAGGAGATCAGCCCCAGCATTTT. This translates into CASSFGAGDQPQHF.

This chain links TRBV24-1 with TRBJ2-2; TRBD2 agrees at 14 bases. Trimming took 5 bases from V and 7 from J; bases not matched to a gene: 5. Germline CDR1 reads KGHDR; CDR2 reads SFDVKD. The CDR3 sequence is 16 residues long. CDR3 sequence: CATSGGTSGSGGELFF. DNA of the CDR3: TGTGCCACCAGTGGCGGGACTAGCGGGAGTGGCGGGGAGCTGTTTTTT.

The V call is TRBV6-5, the J call TRBJ1-2, with TRBD1 as a possible D gene (5 bases). This CDR3 is 11 amino acids long. V was trimmed by 10 bases and J by 9 bases, leaving 15 bases between them. Germline CDR1 is MNHEY and CDR2 is SVGAGI. This CDR3 is CATSDSSRYTF. CDR3 DNA: TGTGCCACCTCAGACAGTTCGCGCTACACCTTC.

The rearrangement uses TRBV5-4 and TRBJ1-6, with TRBD1 as a possible D gene (5 bases). Germline CDR1 SGHNT, CDR2 YYREEE (reference sequence). This CDR3 comprises 13 residues. The V gene lost 0 bases and the J gene lost 10 bases, with 8 bases spanning the gap. The CDR3 loop is CASSLEGNSPLHF. CDR3 bases: TGTGCCAGCAGCTTGGAGGGGAACTCACCCCTCCACTTT. Full variable domain (missing parts from reference TRBV5-4 and TRBJ1-6): ETGVTQSPTHLIKTRGQQVTLRCSSQSGHNTVSWYQQALGQGPQFIFQYYREEENGRGNFPPRFSGLQFPNYSSELNVNALELDDSALYLCASSLEGNSPLHFGNGTRLTVT.

The chain carries TRBV5-1 and TRBJ2-7; 7 bases are a match to TRBD1. V was clipped by 4 bases and J by 0 bases; unmatched bases: 7. Germline V CDR1 and CDR2: SGHRS, YFSETQ. The CDR3 is made up of 15 amino acids. CDR3 sequence (DNA): TGCGCCAGCAGCGACGGGACAGCCAGCTCCTACGAGCAGTACTTC. Amino acids: CASSDGTASSYEQYF.

The DNA for the CDR3 is TGCGCCAGCAGTGATGATCGGGGTAACGGGATTCAAGAGACCCAGTACTTC. Its protein product is CASSDDRGNGIQETQYF. The chain links TRBV10-1 to TRBJ2-5, with D possibly TRBD2 on 5 matching bases. CDR1 and CDR2 (germline): WNHNN, SYGVQD (reference sequence). Trimming left V 3 bases short and J 2 bases short, with 19 bases between. The CDR3 consists of 17 residues.

The gene calls are TRBV7-8 and TRBJ2-5, with 11 bases lining up with TRBD1. The CDR3 length is 17 residues. The V segment lost 2 bases and the J segment 2 bases; nucleotides outside the gene matches: 7. Germline CDR1 reads SGHVS; CDR2 reads FQNEAQ. The CDR3 here is CASSLPRTGGSQETQYF. The CDR3 DNA sequence: TGTGCCAGCAGCTTACCTAGGACAGGGGGCTCTCAAGAGACCCAGTACTTC. The entire variable domain, with the rest obtained from reference TRBV7-8 and TRBJ2-5, is as follows: GAGVSQSPRYKVAKRGQDVALRCDPISGHVSLFWYQQALGQGPEFLTYFQNEAQLDKSGLPSDRFFAERPEGSVSTLKIQRTQQEDSAVYLCASSLPRTGGSQETQYFGPGTRLLVL.

The chain uses TRBV21-1 and TRBJ1-1. TRBV21-1 is designated a pseudogene. CDR3 length: 15 amino acids. The CDR3 DNA sequence: TGTGCCAGCAGCCGAGGGAGGCACCGGAACACTGAAGCTTTCTTT. It encodes CASSRGRHRNTEAFF.

This sequence joins TRBV12-3 or TRBV12-4 and TRBJ1-2; possible D gene TRBD1, 5 bases. The CDR3 spans 12 residues. V gave up 2 bases and J gave up 6 bases, with 7 bases separating them. CDR3 sequence reads: CASSLQGDGYTF. The CDR3 coding sequence is TGTGCCAGCAGTTTACAGGGTGATGGCTACACCTTC.

The J gene is TRBJ1-2, the V gene TRBV11-2; TRBD1 agrees at 8 bases. In germline, CDR1 is SGHAT, CDR2 FQNNGV. Trimming took 6 bases from V and 8 from J; bases not matched to a gene: 8. CDR3 length: 13 amino acids. CDR3 sequence: CASRHRGASGYTF. The CDR3 nucleotides are TGTGCCAGCAGACACAGGGGGGCGTCCGGCTACACCTTC.

The gene calls are TRBV27 and TRBJ1-2; TRBD1 matches 8 bases. V trimming: 6 bases; J trimming: 1 base; junction bases outside the gene matches: 7. The germline CDR1 and CDR2 sequences are MNHEY and SMNVEV (reference sequence). The CDR3 runs 15 residues. CDR3 residues: CASSQGAGVNYGYTF. CDR3 nucleotide sequence: TGTGCCAGCAGCCAGGGGGCAGGGGTTAACTATGGCTACACCTTC.

The chain combines TRBV5-1 with TRBJ2-7; 12 positions match TRBD2. Trimming at V came to 5 bases and at J to 3 bases, leaving 6 bases not matched to a gene. Germline CDR1 reads SGHRS; CDR2 reads YFSETQ. This CDR3 region has 15 residues. CDR3 protein: CASSYVTSGSYEQYF. CDR3 in DNA: TGCGCCAGCAGTTACGTGACTAGCGGGAGCTACGAGCAGTACTTC.

V and J are TRBV29-1 and TRBJ1-2; D is unresolved. Germline CDR1 and CDR2: SQVTM and ANQGSEA. The CDR3 has 13 amino acids. V lost 6 bases and J lost 4, with 15 bases in between. For the CDR3, the DNA is TGCAGCGTCCGGACTCTCCAACCCTATGGCTACACCTTC. It specifies CSVRTLQPYGYTF.

The chain uses TRBV5-6 and TRBJ2-3; D gene unclear. V gave up 3 bases and J gave up 0 bases, with 5 bases separating them. Germline CDR1 reads SGHDT; CDR2 reads YYEEEE. CDR3 length equals 13 residues. CDR3 in amino acids: CASSYQSTDTQYF. In DNA form, the CDR3 reads TGTGCCAGCAGCTACCAGAGCACAGATACGCAGTATTTT. Full variable domain (remainder filled in from reference TRBV5-6 and TRBJ2-3): DAGVTQSPTHLIKTRGQQVTLRCSPKSGHDTVSWYQQALGQGPQFIFQYYEEEERQRGNFPDRFSGHQFPNYSSELNVNALLLGDSALYLCASSYQSTDTQYFGPGTRLTVL.

The V call is TRBV27, the J call TRBJ2-6; unclear D gene. V lost 5 bases, J lost 4 bases, and 9 bases lay in between. Germline CDR1 MNHEY, CDR2 SMNVEV (reference sequence). The CDR3 loop spans 14 amino acids. The DNA of the CDR3 is TGTGCCAGCAGTCCAGGCTCCGGGGCCAACGTCCTGACTTTC. Translating it yields CASSPGSGANVLTF.

CDR3 amino acids: CASSVSPTAGTEAFF. CDR3 bases: TGTGCCAGCAGTGTTTCCCCGACAGCGGGGACTGAAGCTTTCTTT. The chain couples TRBV2 to TRBJ1-1; D is possibly TRBD1 (5 bases). The V gene lost 4 bases and the J gene lost 5 bases, with 17 bases spanning the gap. This CDR3 region has 15 residues. Germline CDR1 reads SNHLY; CDR2 reads FYNNEI.

The V gene is TRBV19, the J gene TRBJ2-1, with 10 bases fitting TRBD1. The germline gives CDR1 LNHDA, CDR2 SQIVND (reference sequence). The CDR3 covers 14 residues. V lost 6 bases to trimming and J lost 7 bases; unmatched junction nucleotides: 6. In DNA form, the CDR3 reads TGTGCCAGTAGCCGACAGGGGGCGGTGAATGAGCAGTTCTTC. Translated: CASSRQGAVNEQFF. The full variable domain, its missing parts supplied by reference TRBV19 and TRBJ2-1, is DGGITQSPKYLFRKEGQNVTLSCEQNLNHDAMYWYRQDPGQGLRLIYYSQIVNDFQKGDIAEGYSVSREKKESFPLTVTSAQKNPTAFYLCASSRQGAVNEQFFGPGTRLTVL.

This chain joins TRBV19 and TRBJ2-1; no reliable D call. The CDR3 is 14 amino acids. Trimming left V 1 base short and J 1 base short, with 5 bases between. Germline CDR1 and CDR2: LNHDA and SQIVND (reference sequence). CDR3 coding DNA: TGTGCCAGTAGTATAGGAGGATCCTACAATGAGCAGTTCTTC. The encoded protein is CASSIGGSYNEQFF.

The chain links TRBV5-6 to TRBJ2-1, with 12 positions matching TRBD1. Trimming removed 4 bases from V and 5 bases from J; junction bases left unmatched: 4. Germline CDR1 SGHDT, CDR2 YYEEEE. The CDR3 is made up of 15 amino acids. The CDR3 here is CASSMGQGADNEQFF. Written as DNA, the CDR3 is TGTGCCAGCAGCATGGGACAGGGGGCAGACAATGAGCAGTTCTTC.

The J gene is TRBJ2-1, the V gene TRBV5-4, with TRBD2 identical over 13 bases. Germline-derived CDR1 and CDR2 are SGHNT and YYREEE (reference sequence). The CDR3 consists of 16 residues. V shed 4 bases and J 3 bases; nucleotides not matched to a gene: 4. The CDR3 region has the DNA TGTGCCAGCAGCCGGGGACTAGCGGGAAACTACAATGAGCAGTTCTTC. It is translated as CASSRGLAGNYNEQFF.